What follows describes a single T cell receptor (beta chain). This sample is drawn from a study of PD-1 blockade in classical Hodgkin lymphoma. Here immunoSEQ multiplex PCR was the method, and the copy in TCRdb shows in-frame clones only, minus some. The sample includes 45,000 to 55,000 clones, around 73% of them seen just once. Trimming cost V 4 bases and J 3 bases, with 25 bases left between them. CDR1 LGHNA and CDR2 YSLEER come from the germline V gene. This CDR3 spans 18 amino acids. Each patient experienced a relapse that followed autologous stem cell transplantation, and brentuximab vedotin exposure varied.

This chain uses TRBV4-3 with TRBJ2-7; tentatively, D is TRBD2 (6 bases). The input for sequencing was peripheral blood mononuclear cells (PBMCs), taken before the second cycle of nivolumab. This TCR was sampled from a human donor with classical Hodgkin lymphoma. CDR3 amino acids: CASSLLWGVADTFYEQYF. The CDR3, as DNA: TGCGCCAGCAGCCTGCTCTGGGGGGTAGCGGATACTTTCTACGAGCAGTACTTC.